Presented here are 12 T cell receptor beta chains from one specimen sequenced in a study of T-cell memory formation after mild COVID-19. Via MiXCR, TCRdb re-called the 5' RACE reads, giving one row per CDR3 protein. The sample contains around 150,000 distinct CDR3 sequences, roughly 31% of which appear only once. The sample consisted of PBMCs or a T cell subset sorted from them (not recorded which). Source of these receptors: an adult woman who had mild COVID-19 (a few samples of this study predate the infection). Cell type and time point are not known.

This clonotype was counted only a few times. The chain recombines TRBV20-1 with TRBJ2-5; 8 bases map to TRBD1. The length of the CDR3 is 17 residues. Germline assignment: CDR1 DFQATT and CDR2 SNEGSKA (reference sequence). V trimming: 3 bases; J trimming: 1 base; junction bases outside the gene matches: 13. The CDR3 nucleotides read TGCAGTGCTAGGGATGCCTCTTCTGGACAGGGCCAAGAGACCCAGTACTTC. It is translated as CSARDASSGQGQETQYF.

V is TRBV7-8 and J is TRBJ1-4; no clear D gene. The germline V gene encodes CDR1 SGHVS and CDR2 FQNEAQ. V shed 3 bases and J shed 4 bases, with 12 bases lying between them. The CDR3 runs 15 residues. The CDR3 nucleotides read TGTGCCAGCAGCTTCTTGTGGCAAAGTAATGAAAAACTGTTTTTT. It translates to CASSFLWQSNEKLFF.

The chain combines TRBV30 with TRBJ2-5, with 7 positions matching TRBD1. Germline CDR1 reads GTSNPN; CDR2 reads SVGIG (reference sequence). The CDR3 contains 11 residues. J was trimmed by 3 bases and V by 7 bases; bases with no gene match: 2. The CDR3 reads CAFGQEETQYF. For the CDR3, the DNA is TGTGCCTTTGGACAGGAAGAGACCCAGTACTTC.

This clonotype was observed a few times. This rearrangement joins TRBV5-6 to TRBJ2-6; D call uncertain. V dropped 0 bases and J dropped 0 bases, with 4 bases sitting between them. Germline loops: CDR1 SGHDT, CDR2 YYEEEE. The CDR3 is 15 residues long. Here the CDR3 DNA reads TGTGCCAGCAGCTTGGCCAACTCTGGGGCCAACGTCCTGACTTTC. It translates to CASSLANSGANVLTF.

This clonotype appeared a few times. The rearrangement links TRBV12-3 or TRBV12-4 to TRBJ2-3, with D perhaps TRBD1 (6 bases). The CDR3 consists of 14 residues. Deletions cut 10 bases from V and 8 bases from J, with 22 bases between. CDR3 sequence reads: CATRTWTRQATQYF. CDR3 DNA sequence: TGTGCCACCCGAACGTGGACTCGACAGGCTACGCAGTATTTT.

The chain couples TRBV12-3 or TRBV12-4 to TRBJ2-7; D tentatively reads TRBD1 or TRBD2 (5 bases each). Trimming stripped 1 base from V and 5 bases from J, with 12 bases between. The CDR3 sequence is 14 residues long. The CDR3 DNA reads TGTGCCAGCAGTTTAGGAGGGGTACCCAACGAGCAGTACTTC. The encoded protein is CASSLGGVPNEQYF.

This chain connects TRBV7-2 to TRBJ2-1; TRBD1 agrees at 7 bases. With V trimmed by 6 bases and J by 12 bases, 5 bases remained unmatched. This CDR3 has 11 residues. Per the germline V gene, CDR1 is SGHTA and CDR2 is FQGNSA. The CDR3 DNA reads TGTGCCAGCAGTTCTCGGGACAGGCAGTTCTTC. Its protein product is CASSSRDRQFF. Using reference TRBV7-2 and TRBJ2-1 for the parts outside the CDR3, the full variable domain is GAGVSQSPSNKVTEKGKDVELRCDPISGHTALYWYRQSLGQGLEFLIYFQGNSAPDKSGLPSDRFSAERTGGSVSTLTIQRTQQEDSAVYLCASSSRDRQFFGPGTRLTVL.

The chain employs TRBV2 and TRBJ1-5, with a possible D match to TRBD1 (5 bases). From germline, CDR1 is SNHLY and CDR2 FYNNEI. Trimming took off 4 bases at V and 3 bases at J, with 10 bases between the two ends. The CDR3 consists of 14 residues. The DNA of the CDR3 is TGTGCCAGCAGTGGTCAGACAGACAATCAGCCCCAGCATTTT. Amino acid sequence: CASSGQTDNQPQHF.

This clonotype was seen a handful of times. The chain joins TRBV2 to TRBJ1-1; weak D call: TRBD1 (6 bases). CDR3 length: 14 amino acids. Trimming took 6 bases from V and 6 from J, leaving 17 bases between them. Germline V gene sequence: CDR1 SNHLY, CDR2 FYNNEI. CDR3 amino acids: CASSRDTGVSEAFF. In DNA form, the CDR3 reads TGTGCCAGCAGCAGGGACACCGGGGTCTCTGAAGCTTTCTTT.

This chain links TRBV6-4 with TRBJ2-5; D gene unclear. Germline-derived CDR1 and CDR2 are MRHNA and SNTAGT. The CDR3 is 13 amino acids. V was clipped by 2 bases and J by 4 bases, with 8 bases between them. CDR3 residues: CASSDIAAETQYF. CDR3 nucleotide sequence: TGTGCCAGCAGTGACATTGCCGCAGAGACCCAGTACTTC.

This clonotype was counted between two and nine times. The chain combines TRBV29-1 with TRBJ2-5, with 8 bases fitting TRBD1. The J segment lost 5 bases and the V segment lost 8 bases, leaving 10 bases of the junction unmatched. Germline lookup yields CDR1 SQVTM and CDR2 ANQGSEA. This CDR3 spans 13 amino acids. Written as DNA, the CDR3 is TGCAGCCTCTACCAGGGGGCTGGGGAGACCCAGTACTTC. Translating gives CSLYQGAGETQYF.

The CDR3 nucleotides read TGTGCCAGCAGCTTTTTTTGGGGGACCGGGGAGCTGTTTTTT. Translation: CASSFFWGTGELFF. The rearrangement uses TRBV9 and TRBJ2-2, with D possibly called TRBD1 or TRBD2 (5 bases each). This CDR3 spans 14 amino acids. Germline CDR1 reads SGDLS; CDR2 reads YYNGEE. V dropped 4 bases and J dropped 5 bases, with 12 bases sitting between them.